This T cell receptor (beta chain) comes out of a study of CD8+CD57+ T cells in acquired aplastic anemia. Regarding the study as a whole: Comparison of patients with controls identified around 31 shared CD8+ CDR3 sequences.

Genomic DNA was employed as the template in profiling TCR beta VDJ and CDR3. TCRdb used MiXCR to reprocess the reads, holding one entry per CDR3 protein. The sample has under 350,000 distinct CDR3 sequences, 56% seen once. Those patients picked for sequencing had displayed CD8+CD57+ cell expansion on flow cytometry. Each patient had severe acquired aplastic anemia. When blood sampling took place, the patients had received no therapy. Concerning this clonotype: Its specificity is not known.

V was clipped by 2 bases and J by 4 bases, with 5 bases between them. The CDR3 has 12 amino acids. Germline V CDR1 and CDR2: SNHLY, FYNNEI. The specimen was sorted CD4+, CD8+, or CD8+CD57+ T cells (not recorded which) from PBMCs. V and J are TRBV2 and TRBJ1-2; D not resolved. The sequence derives from a human donor with aplastic anemia. CDR3 nucleotide sequence: TGTGCCAGCAGTGAATCAGCCTATGGCTACACCTTC. As protein: CASSESAYGYTF.